The sequence of this T cell receptor (beta chain) was determined in a study of T-cell memory formation after mild COVID-19. For the study at large: Largely donor-specific sequence clusters came from two donors. Findings of the study overall: The pre-infection memory compartment contained some responding clones, suggesting cross-reactive memory joined. Day 15 to 85 contracting clones showed balanced CD4/CD8; later expanders leaned CD4+. Contracting CD4+ clones sat mainly in CM and EM; CD8+ in EMRA.

TCRdb processed the 5' RACE reads anew with MiXCR; each CDR3 protein has one entry. The sample includes about 290,000 distinct CDR3 sequences, more than 15% of them seen just once. Concerning this clonotype: What it recognizes is unknown.

CDR1 and CDR2 from the germline V gene are ENHRY and SYGVKD. This CDR3 has 12 residues. V lost 6 bases and J lost 4; bases outside the gene matches: 0. Sequenced: PBMCs or a T cell subset sorted from them (not recorded which). The TCR originated in a man younger than 35 who had mild COVID-19 (a few samples of this study predate the infection). Cell type and time point are not known. The V call is TRBV10-3, the J call TRBJ1-5; 7 bases line up with TRBD1. DNA of the CDR3: TGTGCCATCAGGGGACAGAATCAGCCCCAGCATTTT. Translation: CAIRGQNQPQHF.